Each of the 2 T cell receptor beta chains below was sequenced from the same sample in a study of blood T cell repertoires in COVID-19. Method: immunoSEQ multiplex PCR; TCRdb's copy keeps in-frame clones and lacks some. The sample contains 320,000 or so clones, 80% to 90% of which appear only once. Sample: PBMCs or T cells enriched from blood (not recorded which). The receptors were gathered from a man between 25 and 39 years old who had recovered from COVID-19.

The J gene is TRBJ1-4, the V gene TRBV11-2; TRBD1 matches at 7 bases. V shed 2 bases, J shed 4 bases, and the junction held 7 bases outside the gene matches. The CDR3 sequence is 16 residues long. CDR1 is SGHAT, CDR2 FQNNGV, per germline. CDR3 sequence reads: CASSLSPRQGNEKLFF. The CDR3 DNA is TGTGCCAGCAGCTTAAGTCCCCGACAGGGTAATGAAAAACTGTTTTTT. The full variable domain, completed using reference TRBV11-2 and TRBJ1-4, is EAGVAQSPRYKIIEKRQSVAFWCNPISGHATLYWYQQILGQGPKLLIQFQNNGVVDDSQLPKDRFSAERLKGVDSTLKIQPAKLEDSAVYLCASSLSPRQGNEKLFFGSGTQLSVL.

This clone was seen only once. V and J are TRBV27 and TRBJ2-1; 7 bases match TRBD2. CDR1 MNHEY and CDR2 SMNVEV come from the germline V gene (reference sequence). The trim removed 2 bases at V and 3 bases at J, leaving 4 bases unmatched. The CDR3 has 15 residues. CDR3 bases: TGTGCCAGCAGTTTAGGGTGGGGGGGCTACAATGAGCAGTTCTTC. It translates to CASSLGWGGYNEQFF.